These 12 T cell receptor beta chains came from one sample sequenced in a study of low-dose radiotherapy and immunotherapy resistance in tumors. Primers used for first-strand cDNA, a TRAV- and TRBV-specific set, covered both alpha and beta chains. TCRs were put through approximately 21 PCR cycles of amplification with Phusion. A constant-region primer and the V-primer adapter served as the primer pair. TCRdb independently ran MiXCR on the reads; one entry per CDR3 protein. The table has some 40,000 distinct CDR3 sequences, less than 25% seen once. The time point: after trial treatment. Treatment indicated: LDRT plus nivolumab, ipilimumab, low-dose cyclophosphamide and aspirin (RACIN trial). The starting material was PBMCs, obtained after low-dose radiotherapy plus immunotherapy. The receptors shown here come from a female donor with ovarian cancer.

This clonotype was picked up many times. The V call is TRBV6-1, the J call TRBJ1-2; tentatively, D is TRBD1 (5 bases). This CDR3 region has 14 residues. The germline CDR1 and CDR2 sequences are MNHNS and SASEGT. With 6 bases removed from V and 0 bases from J, the gap between germline ends came to 11 bases. CDR3 region: CASSRDPTNYGYTF. In nucleotides, the CDR3 is TGTGCCAGCAGCCGGGACCCCACTAACTATGGCTACACCTTC.

The chain combines TRBV28 with TRBJ2-4, with 9 bases fitting TRBD1. From germline, CDR1 is MDHEN and CDR2 SYDVKM. The trim removed 5 bases at V and 7 bases at J, leaving 9 bases unmatched. This CDR3 is 15 amino acids long. The CDR3 protein is CASSRIGTGKNIQYF. CDR3 DNA: TGTGCCAGCAGTCGAATAGGGACAGGGAAGAACATTCAGTACTTC.

This clonotype was picked up many times. The V and J genes are TRBV30 and TRBJ2-2, with D maybe TRBD2 (7 bases). From germline, CDR1 is GTSNPN and CDR2 SVGIG (reference sequence). V was cut by 6 bases and J by 1 base, with 12 bases left in between. The CDR3 spans 14 residues. As DNA, the CDR3 is TGTGCCTGCCAAGCGGGACAGAACACCGGGGAGCTGTTTTTT. It encodes CACQAGQNTGELFF.

The chain joins TRBV7-9 to TRBJ2-1; TRBD2 matches at 8 bases. This CDR3 is 12 amino acids long. Germline CDR1 is SEHNR and CDR2 is FQNEAQ (reference sequence). V shed 5 bases, J shed 13 bases, and the junction held 7 bases outside the gene matches. Written as DNA, the CDR3 is TGTGCCAGCAGCACAGCGACTAGCGCTCAGTTCTTC. Its translation: CASSTATSAQFF.

This clonotype was picked up many times. The chain's CDR3 is CSARGAQDQPQHF. Here the CDR3 DNA reads TGCAGTGCTAGAGGGGCCCAAGATCAGCCCCAGCATTTT. The rearrangement uses TRBV20-1 and TRBJ1-5, with no clear D. The CDR3 covers 13 residues. CDR1 DFQATT and CDR2 SNEGSKA come from the germline V gene (reference sequence). V shed 1 base and J shed 5 bases, with 9 bases lying between them.

This clonotype was observed many times. The V gene is TRBV5-1, the J gene TRBJ2-1; D is uncertain. Trimming took 3 bases from V and 2 from J, leaving 12 bases between them. The germline CDR1 and CDR2 sequences are SGHRS and YFSETQ. The CDR3 spans 15 residues. CDR3 DNA: TGCGCCAGCAGCTCGTCCCCTGGGACCTACAATGAGCAGTTCTTC. This translates into CASSSSPGTYNEQFF.

This clonotype occurred many times. The chain is built from TRBV5-4 and TRBJ2-1, with 8 positions matching TRBD2. With 4 bases clipped from V and 3 bases from J, the junction kept 9 bases outside the gene matches. The CDR3 has 16 residues. Germline assignment: CDR1 SGHNT and CDR2 YYREEE (reference sequence). DNA for the CDR3: TGTGCCAGCAGCCTAAGGAGCGGGGGTGTCTACAATGAGCAGTTCTTC. Translating gives CASSLRSGGVYNEQFF. The full variable domain, rest sourced from reference TRBV5-4 and TRBJ2-1, is ETGVTQSPTHLIKTRGQQVTLRCSSQSGHNTVSWYQQALGQGPQFIFQYYREEENGRGNFPPRFSGLQFPNYSSELNVNALELDDSALYLCASSLRSGGVYNEQFFGPGTRLTVL.

The sample holds many counts of this clonotype. The genes are TRBV5-1 and TRBJ1-1; 8 nucleotides match TRBD1. The CDR3 covers 14 residues. In germline, CDR1 is SGHRS, CDR2 YFSETQ. V lost 2 bases to trimming and J lost 1 base; unmatched junction nucleotides: 1. The CDR3 DNA reads as TGCGCCAGCAGCTTTGACAGGGGGAACACTGAAGCTTTCTTT. It codes for CASSFDRGNTEAFF.

The sample holds many counts of this clonotype. This chain connects TRBV2 to TRBJ1-1, with D unclear. Trimming cost V 4 bases and J 2 bases, with 8 bases left between them. The CDR3 runs to 13 residues. CDR1 and CDR2 (germline): SNHLY, FYNNEI. CDR3 residues: CASSGEANTEAFF. CDR3 sequence (DNA): TGTGCCAGCAGTGGGGAGGCTAACACTGAAGCTTTCTTT.

This clonotype has at least ten counts. The chain joins TRBV28 to TRBJ1-5, with 9 bases lining up with TRBD1. V lost 5 bases and J lost 4; bases outside the gene matches: 6. The CDR3 is made up of 15 amino acids. Germline V gene data show CDR1 as MDHEN and CDR2 as SYDVKM. The DNA of the CDR3 is TGTGCCAGCAGTAAGGGGGACAGGGCGAATCAGCCCCAGCATTTT. Encoded protein: CASSKGDRANQPQHF.

This clonotype was detected many times. The chain recombines TRBV2 with TRBJ1-5; TRBD1 aligns across 10 bases. The CDR3 totals 15 residues. The germline CDR1 and CDR2 sequences are SNHLY and FYNNEI. Trimming at V came to 5 bases and at J to 4 bases, leaving 5 bases not matched to a gene. CDR3 nucleotides: TGTGCCAGCAGTCCCCCGGGACAGGGGAATCAGCCCCAGCATTTT. This encodes CASSPPGQGNQPQHF. Based on the CDR3 plus reference TRBV2 and TRBJ1-5, the full variable domain is EPEVTQTPSHQVTQMGQEVILRCVPISNHLYFYWYRQILGQKVEFLVSFYNNEISEKSEIFDDQFSVERPDGSNFTLKIRSTKLEDSAMYFCASSPPGQGNQPQHFGDGTRLSIL.

Points on this clonotype: It is likely a read error: a sequence one base away is far more abundant. CDR3 coding DNA: TGCAGCGTTGCTGTGACAGAGGCCTACGAGCAGTTCTTC. Its translation is CSVAVTEAYEQFF. V and J are TRBV29-1 and TRBJ2-1; D perhaps matches TRBD1 (5 bases). V gave up 4 bases and J gave up 10 bases, with 17 bases separating them. This CDR3 has 13 amino acids. The germline V gene has CDR1 SQVTM and CDR2 ANQGSEA.